Listed below are T cell receptor beta chains from one sample, sequenced in a study of blood T cell repertoires in COVID-19. Profiling relied on immunoSEQ multiplex PCR, and the TCRdb table lists in-frame clones only, not all of them. The data contain about 140,000 clones, 87% of them singletons. Specimen: peripheral blood. The receptors here all came from a human donor in a cohort sampled during active COVID-19. Each CDR3 is given with its conserved first and last residue. Fields, in order: CDR3 length, V gene, J gene, CDR3 protein.

len: 13; v_gene: TRBV28; j_gene: TRBJ2-1; CDR3aa: CASSGQPYNEQFF
len: 14; v_gene: TRBV28; j_gene: TRBJ2-3; CDR3aa: CATRRDFRTDTQYF
len: 15; v_gene: TRBV2; j_gene: TRBJ1-2; CDR3aa: CASHSRGVGPYGYTF
len: 17; v_gene: TRBV9; j_gene: TRBJ2-3; CDR3aa: CASSDWTSGRAYDTQYF
len: 14; v_gene: TRBV28; j_gene: TRBJ1-6; CDR3aa: CASSRPREGSPLHF
len: 15; v_gene: TRBV29-1; j_gene: TRBJ2-5; CDR3aa: CSVETDRGLQETQYF
len: 14; v_gene: TRBV30; j_gene: TRBJ2-4; CDR3aa: CAWSLGLAENIQYF
len: 16; v_gene: TRBV24-1; j_gene: TRBJ2-5; CDR3aa: CATSESRGAFQETQYF
len: 14; v_gene: TRBV7-2; j_gene: TRBJ1-1; CDR3aa: CASSLGAGNTEAFF
len: 14; v_gene: TRBV6-5; j_gene: TRBJ2-7; CDR3aa: CASSYGTGTYEQYF
len: 14; v_gene: TRBV29-1; j_gene: TRBJ1-3; CDR3aa: CSVEGGLGGNTIYF
len: 13; v_gene: TRBV7-9; j_gene: TRBJ2-7; CDR3aa: CASSLPPRDEQYF
len: 16; v_gene: TRBV27; j_gene: TRBJ2-7; CDR3aa: CASSLGSSQASREQYF
len: 17; v_gene: TRBV5-4; j_gene: TRBJ1-1; CDR3aa: CASSLGIQGARNTEAFF
len: 17; v_gene: TRBV7-2; j_gene: TRBJ2-3; CDR3aa: CASSFLSSGGRTDTQYF
len: 15; v_gene: TRBV28; j_gene: TRBJ2-5; CDR3aa: CASSRPSGGQETQYF
len: 16; v_gene: TRBV6-4; j_gene: TRBJ2-1; CDR3aa: CASSDSSGRSNNEQFF
len: 13; v_gene: TRBV28; j_gene: TRBJ2-5; CDR3aa: CASNPPATGTQYF